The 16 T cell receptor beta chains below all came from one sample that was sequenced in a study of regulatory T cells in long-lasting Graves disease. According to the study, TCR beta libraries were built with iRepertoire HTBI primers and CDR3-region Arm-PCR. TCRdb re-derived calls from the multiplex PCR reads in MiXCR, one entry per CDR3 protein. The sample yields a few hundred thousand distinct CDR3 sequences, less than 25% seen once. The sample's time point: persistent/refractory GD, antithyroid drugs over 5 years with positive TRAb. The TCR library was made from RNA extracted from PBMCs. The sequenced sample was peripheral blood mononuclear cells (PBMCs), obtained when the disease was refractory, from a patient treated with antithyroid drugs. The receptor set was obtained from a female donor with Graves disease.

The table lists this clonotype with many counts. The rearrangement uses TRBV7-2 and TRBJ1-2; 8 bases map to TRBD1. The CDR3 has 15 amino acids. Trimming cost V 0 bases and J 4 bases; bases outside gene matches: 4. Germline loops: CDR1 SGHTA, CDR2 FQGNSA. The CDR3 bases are TGTGCCAGCAGCTTAGCCGGACAGGGAAGCTATGGCTACACCTTC. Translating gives CASSLAGQGSYGYTF.

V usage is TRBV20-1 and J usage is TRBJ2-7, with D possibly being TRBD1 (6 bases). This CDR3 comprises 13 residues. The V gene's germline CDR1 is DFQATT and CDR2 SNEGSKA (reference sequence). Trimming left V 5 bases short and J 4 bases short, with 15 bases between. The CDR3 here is CSAARQELYEQYF. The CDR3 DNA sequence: TGCAGTGCTGCTCGACAGGAACTATACGAGCAGTACTTC.

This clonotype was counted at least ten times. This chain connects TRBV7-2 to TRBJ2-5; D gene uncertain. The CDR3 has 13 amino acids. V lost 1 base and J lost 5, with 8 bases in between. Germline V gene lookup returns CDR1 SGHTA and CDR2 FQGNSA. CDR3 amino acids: CASSLGGWETQYF. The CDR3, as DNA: TGTGCCAGCAGCTTAGGGGGATGGGAGACCCAGTACTTC.

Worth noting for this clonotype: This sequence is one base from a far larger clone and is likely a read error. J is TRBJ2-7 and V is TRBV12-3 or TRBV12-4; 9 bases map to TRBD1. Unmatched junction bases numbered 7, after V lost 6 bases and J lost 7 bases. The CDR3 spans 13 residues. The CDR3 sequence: CASSRDRDWEQYF. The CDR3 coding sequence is TGTGCCAGCAGCCGGGACAGGGACTGGGAGCAGTACTTC.

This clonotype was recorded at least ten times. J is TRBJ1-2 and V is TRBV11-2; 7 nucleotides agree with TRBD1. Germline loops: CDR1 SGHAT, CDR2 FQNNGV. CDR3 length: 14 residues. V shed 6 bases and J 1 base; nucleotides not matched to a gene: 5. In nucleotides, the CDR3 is TGTGCCAGCAGTCAAACAGGGGTTAACTATGGCTACACCTTC. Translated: CASSQTGVNYGYTF.

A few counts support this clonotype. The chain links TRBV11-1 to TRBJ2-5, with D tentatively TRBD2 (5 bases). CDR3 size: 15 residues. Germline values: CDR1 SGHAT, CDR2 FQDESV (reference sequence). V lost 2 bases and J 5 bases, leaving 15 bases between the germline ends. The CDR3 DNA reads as TGTGCCAGCAGCTTAAGTTGGACTCCTACGGAGACCCAGTACTTC. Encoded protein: CASSLSWTPTETQYF.

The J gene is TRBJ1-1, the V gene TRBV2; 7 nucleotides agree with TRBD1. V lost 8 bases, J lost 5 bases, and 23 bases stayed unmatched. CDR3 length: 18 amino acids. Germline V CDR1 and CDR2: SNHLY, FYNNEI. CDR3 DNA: TGTGCCAGCCTCGAACCCTCGTCCCGAGCGACAGGGACGACTGAAGCTTTCTTT. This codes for CASLEPSSRATGTTEAFF.

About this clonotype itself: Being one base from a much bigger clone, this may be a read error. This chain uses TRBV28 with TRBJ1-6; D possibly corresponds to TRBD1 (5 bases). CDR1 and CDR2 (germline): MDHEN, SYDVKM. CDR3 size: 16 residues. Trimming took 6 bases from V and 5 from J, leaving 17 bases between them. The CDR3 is CASRDPRQSHNSPLHF. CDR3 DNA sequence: TGTGCCAGCAGAGATCCGAGACAGTCACATAATTCACCCCTCCACTTT. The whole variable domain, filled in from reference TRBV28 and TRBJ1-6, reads DVKVTQSSRYLVKRTGEKVFLECVQDMDHENMFWYRQDPGLGLRLIYFSYDVKMKEKGDIPEGYSVSREKKERFSLILESASTNQTSMYLCASRDPRQSHNSPLHFGNGTRLTVT.

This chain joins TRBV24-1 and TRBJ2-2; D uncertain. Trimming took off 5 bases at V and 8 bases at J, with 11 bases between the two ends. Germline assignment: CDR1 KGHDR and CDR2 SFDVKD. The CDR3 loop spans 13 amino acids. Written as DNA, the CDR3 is TGTGCCACCAGTGTGGCCATTTCAGGGGAGCTGTTTTTT. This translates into CATSVAISGELFF.

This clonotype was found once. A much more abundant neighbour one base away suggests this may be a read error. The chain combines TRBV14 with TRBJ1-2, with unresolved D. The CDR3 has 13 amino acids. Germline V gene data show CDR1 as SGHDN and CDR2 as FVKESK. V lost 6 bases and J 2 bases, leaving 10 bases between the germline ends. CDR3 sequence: CASRVGANYGYTF. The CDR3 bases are TGTGCCAGCAGAGTAGGAGCGAACTATGGCTACACCTTC.

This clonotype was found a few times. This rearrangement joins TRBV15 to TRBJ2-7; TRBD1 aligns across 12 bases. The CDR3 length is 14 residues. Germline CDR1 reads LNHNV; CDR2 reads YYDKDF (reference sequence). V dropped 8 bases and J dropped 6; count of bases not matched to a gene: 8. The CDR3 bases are TGTGCCACCGGAAAGGGACAGGGGGCCCGCGAGCAGTACTTC. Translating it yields CATGKGQGAREQYF.

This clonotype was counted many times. CDR3 loop: CASNLGGVGNSPLHF. In DNA, the CDR3 is TGTGCCAGCAACCTGGGGGGGGTAGGGAATTCACCCCTCCACTTT. The chain recombines TRBV7-2 with TRBJ1-6; weak D call: TRBD1 (5 bases). Germline CDR1 is SGHTA and CDR2 is FQGNSA. The CDR3 consists of 15 residues. Deletions cut 7 bases from V and 7 bases from J, with 17 bases between.

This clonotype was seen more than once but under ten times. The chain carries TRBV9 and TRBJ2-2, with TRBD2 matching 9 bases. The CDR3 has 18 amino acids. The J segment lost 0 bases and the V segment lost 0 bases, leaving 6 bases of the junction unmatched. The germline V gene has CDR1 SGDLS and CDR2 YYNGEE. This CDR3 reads CASSVEGVAGANTGELFF. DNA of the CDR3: TGTGCCAGCAGCGTAGAAGGAGTAGCGGGAGCGAACACCGGGGAGCTGTTTTTT.

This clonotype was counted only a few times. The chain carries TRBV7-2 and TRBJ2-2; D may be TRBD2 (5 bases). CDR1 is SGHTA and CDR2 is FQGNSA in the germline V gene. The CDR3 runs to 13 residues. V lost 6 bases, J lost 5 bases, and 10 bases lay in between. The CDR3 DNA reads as TGTGCCAGCAGTTATACTAGGACCGGGGAGCTGTTTTTT. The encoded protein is CASSYTRTGELFF. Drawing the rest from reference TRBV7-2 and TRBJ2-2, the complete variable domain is GAGVSQSPSNKVTEKGKDVELRCDPISGHTALYWYRQSLGQGLEFLIYFQGNSAPDKSGLPSDRFSAERTGGSVSTLTIQRTQQEDSAVYLCASSYTRTGELFFGEGSRLTVL.

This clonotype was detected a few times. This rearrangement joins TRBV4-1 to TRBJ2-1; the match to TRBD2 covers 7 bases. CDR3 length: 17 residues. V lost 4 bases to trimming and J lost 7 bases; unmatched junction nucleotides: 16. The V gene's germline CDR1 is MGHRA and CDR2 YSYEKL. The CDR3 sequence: CASSLMWSSGTGNEQFF. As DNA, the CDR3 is TGCGCCAGCAGCCTGATGTGGTCCAGCGGGACCGGAAATGAGCAGTTCTTC.

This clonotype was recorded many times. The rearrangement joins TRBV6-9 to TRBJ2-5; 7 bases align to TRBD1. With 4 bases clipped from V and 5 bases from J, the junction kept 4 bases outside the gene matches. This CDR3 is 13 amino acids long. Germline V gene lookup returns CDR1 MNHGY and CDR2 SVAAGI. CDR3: CASSLGQRETQYF. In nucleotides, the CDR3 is TGTGCCAGCAGTTTGGGACAGCGGGAGACCCAGTACTTC.